This TCR beta chain was retrieved from a study of beta chain features in type 1 diabetes. Study-wide results and limits: Moderate but significant shortening of TCRB CDR3s was recorded in all four CD4+ subsets from Type 1 diabetes patients. cDNA sequencing could over-represent cells with high TCR expression.

Germline CDR1 SGHDT, CDR2 YYEEEE. This CDR3 comprises 15 residues. V lost 1 base and J 4 bases, leaving 15 bases between the germline ends. Concerning this clone: Its antigen remains unknown.

Sequencing targeted expressed TCRB transcripts, as all isolated RNA had been reverse transcribed. Profiled with immunoSEQ multiplex PCR; TCRdb holds only in-frame clones, not every one. The sample holds under 500,000 clones, approximately 30% seen once. The origin of this receptor is a man aged 18 to 29 in good health. The sample comprised naive CD4+ T cells from blood. The rearrangement joins TRBV5-6 to TRBJ2-7, with D possibly called TRBD1 or TRBD2 (6 bases each). CDR3 bases: TGTGCCAGCAGCTTGCGTGGGCAGGGGAGGTACGAGCAGTACTTC. Encoded protein: CASSLRGQGRYEQYF.